A single sample gave rise to the 14 T cell receptor beta chains below, sequenced in a study of T cell clonality in common variable immunodeficiency. These TCRs' antigens remain unknown. Study findings and constraints: Fewer deletions and N-nucleotide insertions were reportedly seen in common variable immunodeficiency TCR beta sequences.

The repertoire was sequenced with immunoSEQ multiplex PCR; TCRdb's copy has only in-frame clones and lacks some. The sample was found to contain over 30,000 clones, and every one recurs. The sequencing sample was made of peripheral blood mononuclear cells. These receptors originate from a human donor with common variable immunodeficiency.

This clone was seen ten or more times. Read data end 3 residues before the CDR3 end; the end is taken from the germline J gene. The chain has TRBV2 and TRBJ2-1; 10 bases are a match to TRBD2. J was trimmed by 4 bases and V by 4 bases; bases with no gene match: 4. Germline CDR1 is SNHLY and CDR2 is FYNNEI. The CDR3 covers 15 residues. This chain's CDR3 is CASSGTSGEYNEQFF. The covered CDR3 bases are TGTGCCAGCAGTGGAACTAGCGGGGAGTACAATGAG.

This clone has at least ten counts. The CDR3 extends 3 residues past the end of the read, so its final part is completed from the germline J gene. V is TRBV28 and J is TRBJ2-1; 9 bases align to TRBD1. Germline V gene sequence: CDR1 MDHEN, CDR2 SYDVKM. The J segment lost 6 bases and the V segment lost 6 bases, leaving 9 bases of the junction unmatched. The CDR3 has 15 residues. CDR3 bases read: TGTGCCAGCAGGATGGGACAGGGTAAAATCAATGAG. This encodes CASRMGQGKINE. The whole CDR3 sequence is CASRMGQGKINEQFF.

In regard to this clone: The missing CDR3 end, 3 residues past where the read stops, is filled in from the germline J gene. This chain joins TRBV18 and TRBJ1-3, with D possibly matching TRBD1 (6 bases). The CDR3 consists of 15 residues. V lost 5 bases, J lost 0 bases, and 11 bases lay in between. Germline loops: CDR1 KGHSH, CDR2 LQKENI. Incomplete CDR3 DNA: TGTGCCAGCTCAGAGACAGGCCACTCTGGAAACACC. Translating it yields CASSETGHSGNT. The complete CDR3 sequence is CASSETGHSGNTIYF.

Note on this clone: From the germline J gene comes the end of the CDR3, since the read stops 3 residues before it. The chain is built from TRBV6-2 or TRBV6-3 and TRBJ1-5; D is ambiguous. This CDR3 comprises 15 residues. Germline-derived CDR1 and CDR2 are MNHEY and SVGEGT. Trimming took 6 bases from V and 6 from J, leaving 18 bases between them. CDR3 DNA (partial): TGTGCCAGCAGCCGCAACAGCCTTATAGTTCAGCCC. It translates to CASSRNSLIVQP. The complete CDR3 reads CASSRNSLIVQPQHF.

This clone has a count of ten or more. The missing CDR3 end, 3 residues past where the read stops, is filled in from the germline J gene. V gene TRBV30 combines with J gene TRBJ2-3, with TRBD2 matching 9 bases. J lost 4 bases, V lost 6 bases, and 8 bases had no gene match. Germline V gene lookup returns CDR1 GTSNPN and CDR2 SVGIG (reference sequence). The CDR3 has 14 residues. The CDR3 sequence is CACRSGRRPDTQYF. The DNA read from the CDR3 is TGTGCCTGCCGGAGCGGGAGGAGACCAGATACG.

This clone was picked up a small number of times. Read coverage stops 3 residues before the CDR3 terminus; the germline J gene supplies the remainder. This chain uses TRBV7-9 with TRBJ2-3; 8 bases fit TRBD2. V shed 7 bases, J shed 4 bases, and the junction held 10 bases outside the gene matches. This CDR3 has 15 amino acids. In germline, CDR1 is SEHNR, CDR2 FQNEAQ (reference sequence). The CDR3 spells CASTDNGGAPDTQYF. The sequenced CDR3 bases are TGTGCCAGCACCGATAACGGGGGGGCCCCAGATACG.

This clone occurred a few times. The missing CDR3 end, 3 residues past where the read stops, is filled in from the germline J gene. The chain couples TRBV6-1 to TRBJ1-6; TRBD1 matches 8 bases. Losses at the gene ends were 4 bases for V and 3 bases for J; bases not matched to a gene: 5. The V gene's germline CDR1 is MNHNS and CDR2 SASEGT. The CDR3 is made up of 16 amino acids. Incomplete CDR3 DNA: TGTGCCAGCAGTGGACAGGGGTCAAACTATAATTCACCC. Encoded protein: CASSGQGSNYNSP. The full CDR3 protein is CASSGQGSNYNSPLHF.

This clone has at least ten counts. The sequence runs out 3 residues before the end of the CDR3; the remainder is reconstructed from the germline J gene. The gene calls are TRBV20-1 and TRBJ1-1, with D unclear. Germline V gene data show CDR1 as DFQATT and CDR2 as SNEGSKA (reference sequence). The CDR3 runs 11 residues. Trimming pared 6 bases from V and 1 base from J, leaving 6 bases between. The sequenced part of the CDR3 DNA is TGCAGTGCACGGGGGAACACTGAA. This translates into CSARGNTE. The whole CDR3 protein reads CSARGNTEAFF.

This clone was picked up many times. The CDR3 end is not reached by the read, which stops 3 residues before it; the germline J gene fills it in. The V call is TRBV5-1, the J call TRBJ1-2; 8 bases are a match to TRBD1. The CDR3 covers 14 residues. Germline V lookup: CDR1 SGHRS, CDR2 YFSETQ. After removal of 5 bases from V and 6 bases from J, the junction contained 9 bases not matched to a gene. This CDR3 is CASREQGADHGYTF. The covered CDR3 bases are TGCGCCAGCAGGGAGCAGGGGGCGGATCATGGC. Full variable domain (missing parts from reference TRBV5-1 and TRBJ1-2): KAGVTQTPRYLIKTRGQQVTLSCSPISGHRSVSWYQQTPGQGLQFLFEYFSETQRNKGNFPGRFSGRQFSNSRSEMNVSTLELGDSALYLCASREQGADHGYTFGSGTRLTVV.

This clone showed up many times. The read finishes 3 residues shy of the CDR3 end, and the germline J gene is used to complete it. The rearrangement joins TRBV2 to TRBJ2-2; either TRBD1 or TRBD2 may fit D (6 bases each). V was pared by 7 bases and J by 3 bases, with 12 bases between. The CDR3 has 14 amino acids. Germline V gene sequence: CDR1 SNHLY, CDR2 FYNNEI. The covered CDR3 bases are TGTGCCAGCAAGGGGGAGGCGTACACCGGGGAG. Translating it yields CASKGEAYTGE. The whole CDR3 sequence is CASKGEAYTGELFF.

This clone showed up many times. Partial CDR3 DNA: TGCGCCAGCGAAGAAGGGAGGGGTCGATCCGATGAG. Its translation: CASEEGRGRSDE. The full CDR3 protein is CASEEGRGRSDEQFF. The chain employs TRBV4-1 and TRBJ2-1; 7 nucleotides match TRBD2. The missing CDR3 end, 3 residues past where the read stops, is filled in from the germline J gene. Per germline, CDR1 MGHRA and CDR2 YSYEKL. There are 15 residues in the CDR3. V gave up 8 bases and J gave up 8 bases; unmatched junction bases: 15.

This clone was seen ten or more times. The read stops 3 residues short of the end of the CDR3; the missing end is completed from the germline J gene. J is TRBJ2-7 and V is TRBV7-3; 8 nucleotides agree with TRBD2. Germline CDR1 and CDR2: SGHTA and FQGTGA. The CDR3 extends over 15 amino acids. The V gene end was trimmed by 4 bases and the J gene end by 0 bases; junction bases not matched to a gene: 5. CDR3 DNA (partial): TGTGCCAGCAGCTCGGGGAGCGGGAGCTCCTACGAG. It yields the protein CASSSGSGSSYE. The whole CDR3 region reads CASSSGSGSSYEQYF.

This clone appeared a few times. The read finishes 3 residues shy of the CDR3 end, and the germline J gene is used to complete it. This chain connects TRBV11-2 to TRBJ2-7; TRBD2 is a possible D gene (6 bases). Germline V CDR1 and CDR2: SGHAT, FQNNGV. CDR3 length: 14 amino acids. V was clipped by 0 bases and J by 4 bases, with 10 bases between them. CDR3 bases read: TGTGCCAGCAGCTTAGATCTAGCGCGGTACGAG. Amino acid sequence: CASSLDLARYE. The whole CDR3 protein reads CASSLDLARYEQYF.

This clone was seen more than once but under ten times. Coverage ceases 3 residues before the CDR3 finishes, and the germline J gene fills in the end. The chain couples TRBV20-1 to TRBJ1-5, with a weak D call TRBD1 (6 bases). CDR1 is DFQATT, CDR2 SNEGSKA, per germline (reference sequence). With 6 bases removed from V and 4 bases from J, the gap between germline ends came to 16 bases. The CDR3 extends over 14 amino acids. The CDR3 DNA, read in part, is TGCAGTGCCTGGGGGCCCCTGGATAATCAGCCC. Protein product: CSAWGPLDNQP. The entire CDR3 protein reads CSAWGPLDNQPQHF.